A single T cell receptor (beta chain) is shown here with its context. Its antigen is not identified. The sample belongs to a study of beta chain features in type 1 diabetes. The whole isolated RNA underwent reverse transcription, so sequencing captured expressed TCRB transcripts. The average read count of naive, central memory and regulatory T cell samples was several million. Sequenced by immunoSEQ multiplex PCR; TCRdb stores in-frame clones only, minus some. This sample has approximately 260,000 clones, with just over 20% found just once. General study findings and limits: TCRB CDR3 length was moderately but significantly reduced in all four CD4+ subsets of Type 1 diabetes patients. An over-representation of cells with high TCR expression could result from cDNA sequencing. Shorter templates may be favored by PCR, equally so in patients and controls.

Specimen: naive CD4+ T cells from blood. The TCR was taken from a woman in her 40s with type 1 diabetes.

The CDR3 coding sequence is TGTGCCAGCAGTGTTGCGACAGGGGTTAGTGGGGCCAACGTCCTGACTTTC. It is translated as CASSVATGVSGANVLTF. The V call is TRBV25-1, the J call TRBJ2-6; TRBD1 matches at 8 bases. The CDR3 has 17 residues. Unmatched junction bases numbered 8, after V lost 4 bases and J lost 3 bases. Germline V gene data show CDR1 as MGHDK and CDR2 as SYGVNS.